The rows below give T cell receptor beta chains drawn from one sample of a study of T cells in Graves' hyperthyroidism and ophthalmopathy. A single record per CDR3 protein comes from TCRdb applying MiXCR to the multiplex PCR reads. Here the sample spans roughly 550,000 distinct CDR3 sequences, around 15% being singletons. Sequencing was done on a sample of blood. These receptor sequences come from a woman aged 25 to 39 with Graves' ophthalmopathy. The conserved cysteine and the conserved F or W are not part of the CDR3 here. The order of the fields is J gene, V gene, CDR3 protein.

TRBJ2-1 TRBV20-1 SADGTADSYNEQF
TRBJ2-7 TRBV7-2 AGTTFGTGGLDSYEQY
TRBJ2-1 TRBV9 ASSVRTSVDEQF
TRBJ2-7 TRBV6-2/TRBV6-3 ASTNPPYEQY
TRBJ2-3 TRBV4-1 ASSWLSPTDTQY
TRBJ1-5 TRBV6-2/TRBV6-3 ASSYGLGDQPQH
TRBJ1-3 TRBV9 ASSGTRALSGNTIY
TRBJ1-5 TRBV12-3/TRBV12-4 ASSHSGRNQPQH
TRBJ2-4 TRBV20-1 SARDPRDSLGDIQY
TRBJ2-7 TRBV28 ASLEGSNYEQY
TRBJ2-5 TRBV28 ASSPIILFTSKETQY
TRBJ2-7 TRBV20-1 SARGLAGGLYEQC
TRBJ2-7 TRBV6-2/TRBV6-3 ASSYSLAYEQY
TRBJ2-5 TRBV7-9 ASRQTPMGETQY
TRBJ2-7 TRBV28 ASSFPPVRSDEQY
TRBJ2-5 TRBV20-1 SALHLKETQY
TRBJ2-1 TRBV7-2 ASSLEAGVYNEQF
TRBJ2-7 TRBV18 ASSKRLAGLTYEQY
TRBJ1-4 TRBV12-3/TRBV12-4 ASSRDRVNEKLF
TRBJ1-2 TRBV4-3 ASSQDRQQGGYT
TRBJ2-5 TRBV11-2 ASSLGGTWGAGTQY
TRBJ2-7 TRBV5-1 ASNLEGDEEYEQY
TRBJ2-3 TRBV5-1 ASSYESDTQY
TRBJ1-6 TRBV7-2 ASSLAVGGNSPLH
TRBJ2-7 TRBV7-2 ASSLRSGGLTYEQY
TRBJ2-3 TRBV20-1 SAHRSDTQY
TRBJ2-3 TRBV11-3 ASSSSGRSQY
TRBJ2-7 TRBV12-3/TRBV12-4 ASSPEAVLSYEQY
TRBJ2-4 TRBV30 AWSRDRLNIQY
TRBJ1-5 TRBV28 ASTPSTGLSNQPQH
TRBJ2-7 TRBV6-1 ASRAGTSGRASYEQY
TRBJ2-3 TRBV4-2 ASSQDLTQPVDTQY
TRBJ2-3 TRBV7-2 ASSFDRGNTDTQY
TRBJ2-7 TRBV29-1 SVGQGRGEQY
TRBJ1-5 TRBV27 ASSPLLPGQGVGQPQH
TRBJ2-7 TRBV28 ASSYGGKYEQY
TRBJ2-1 TRBV28 ASSFSSGPSNEQF
TRBJ1-1 TRBV29-1 SVAETGKATEAF
TRBJ1-1 TRBV29-1 SVVEGGQRAEAF
TRBJ1-1 TRBV12-3/TRBV12-4 ASSQKKGTGENNTEAF
TRBJ2-3 TRBV10-3 AISATGSGEDTQY
TRBJ2-7 TRBV12-3/TRBV12-4 ANTSSSSGSYEQY
TRBJ1-4 TRBV6-5 ASSSVYPRGATNEKLF